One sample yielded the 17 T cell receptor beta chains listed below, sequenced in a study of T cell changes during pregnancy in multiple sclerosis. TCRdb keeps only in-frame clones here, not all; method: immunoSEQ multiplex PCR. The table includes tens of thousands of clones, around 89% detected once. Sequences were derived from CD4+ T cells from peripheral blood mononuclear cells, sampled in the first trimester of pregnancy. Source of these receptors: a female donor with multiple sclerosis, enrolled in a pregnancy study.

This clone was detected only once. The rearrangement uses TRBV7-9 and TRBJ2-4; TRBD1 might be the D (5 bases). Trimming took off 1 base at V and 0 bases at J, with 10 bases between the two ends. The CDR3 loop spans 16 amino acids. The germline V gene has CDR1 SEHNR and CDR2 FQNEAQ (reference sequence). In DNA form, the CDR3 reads TGTGCCAGCAGCTTAGGGGCAGGGCTAGCCAAAAACATTCAGTACTTC. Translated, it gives CASSLGAGLAKNIQYF.

CDR3 coding DNA: TGTGCCAGCAGTCATAGCGGGGGGGCTAAATATGAGCAGTTCTTC. Translation gives CASSHSGGAKYEQFF. This chain joins TRBV11-3 and TRBJ2-1; 11 bases match TRBD2. The V segment lost 6 bases and the J segment 8 bases; nucleotides outside the gene matches: 9. Germline V lookup: CDR1 SGHNT, CDR2 YENEEA. The CDR3 has 15 residues.

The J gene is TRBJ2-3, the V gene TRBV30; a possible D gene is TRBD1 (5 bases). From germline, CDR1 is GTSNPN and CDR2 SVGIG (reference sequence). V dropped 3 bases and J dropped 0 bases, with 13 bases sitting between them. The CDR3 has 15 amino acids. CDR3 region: CAWSSTGTSTDTQYF. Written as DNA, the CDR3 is TGTGCCTGGAGCTCAACAGGCACTAGCACAGATACGCAGTATTTT.

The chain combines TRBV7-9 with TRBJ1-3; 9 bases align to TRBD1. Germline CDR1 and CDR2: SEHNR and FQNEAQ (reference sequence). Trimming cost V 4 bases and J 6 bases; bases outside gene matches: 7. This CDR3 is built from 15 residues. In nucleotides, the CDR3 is TGTGCCAGCAGCTCACGACAGGGGGACGAAAACACCATATATTTT. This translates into CASSSRQGDENTIYF.

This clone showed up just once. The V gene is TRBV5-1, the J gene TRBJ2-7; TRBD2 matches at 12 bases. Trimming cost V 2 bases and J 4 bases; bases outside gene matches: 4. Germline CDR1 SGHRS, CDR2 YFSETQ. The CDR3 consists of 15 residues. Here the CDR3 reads CASSFASGGVYEQYF. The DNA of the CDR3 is TGCGCCAGCAGCTTTGCTAGCGGGGGGGTTTACGAGCAGTACTTC.

This CDR3 is CASSWGGGRLNTEAFF. The CDR3 DNA reads as TGTGCCAGCAGCTGGGGCGGGGGGCGCCTGAACACTGAAGCTTTCTTT. The chain has TRBV5-5 and TRBJ1-1; tentatively, D is TRBD1 (6 bases). V gave up 3 bases and J gave up 0 bases, with 15 bases separating them. The CDR3 spans 16 residues. Germline CDR1 SGHKS, CDR2 YYEKEE (reference sequence).

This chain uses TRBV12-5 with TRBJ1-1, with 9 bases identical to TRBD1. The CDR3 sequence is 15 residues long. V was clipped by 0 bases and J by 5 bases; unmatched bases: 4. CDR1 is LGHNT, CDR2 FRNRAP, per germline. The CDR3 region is CASGLVRQGGTEAFF. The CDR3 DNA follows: TGTGCTAGTGGTTTGGTTCGACAGGGGGGGACTGAAGCTTTCTTT.

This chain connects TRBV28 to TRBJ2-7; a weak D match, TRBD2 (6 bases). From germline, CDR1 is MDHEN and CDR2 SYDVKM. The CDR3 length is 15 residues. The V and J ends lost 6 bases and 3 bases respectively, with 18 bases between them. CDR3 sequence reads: CASSKTEGSIYEQYF. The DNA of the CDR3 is TGTGCCAGCAGCAAAACGGAGGGTTCCATCTACGAGCAGTACTTC.

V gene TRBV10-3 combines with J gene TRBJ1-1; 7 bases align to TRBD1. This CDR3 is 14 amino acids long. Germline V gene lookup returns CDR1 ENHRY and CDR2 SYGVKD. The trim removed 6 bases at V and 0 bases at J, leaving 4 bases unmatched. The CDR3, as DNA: TGTGCCATCAGACAGGGGAGCGTGAACACTGAAGCTTTCTTT. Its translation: CAIRQGSVNTEAFF.

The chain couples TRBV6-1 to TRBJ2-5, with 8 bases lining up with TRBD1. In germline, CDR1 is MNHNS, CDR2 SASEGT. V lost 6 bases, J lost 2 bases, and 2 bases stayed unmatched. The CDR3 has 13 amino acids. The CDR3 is CASSRDRQETQYF. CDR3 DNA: TGTGCCAGCAGCCGGGACAGGCAAGAGACCCAGTACTTC.

CDR3: CASSLVGTGVGYTF. In DNA form, the CDR3 reads TGTGCCAGCAGCTTGGTAGGGACAGGGGTCGGCTACACCTTC. The V call is TRBV5-6, the J call TRBJ1-2; 10 positions match TRBD1. The germline CDR1 and CDR2 sequences are SGHDT and YYEEEE. This CDR3 is 14 amino acids long. Losses at the gene ends were 0 bases for V and 8 bases for J; bases not matched to a gene: 4. Complete variable domain (other parts from reference TRBV5-6 and TRBJ1-2): DAGVTQSPTHLIKTRGQQVTLRCSPKSGHDTVSWYQQALGQGPQFIFQYYEEEERQRGNFPDRFSGHQFPNYSSELNVNALLLGDSALYLCASSLVGTGVGYTFGSGTRLTVV.

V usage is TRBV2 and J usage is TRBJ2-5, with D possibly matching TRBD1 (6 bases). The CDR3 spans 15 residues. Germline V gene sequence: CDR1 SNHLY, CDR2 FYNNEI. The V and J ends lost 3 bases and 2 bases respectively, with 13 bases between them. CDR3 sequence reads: CASSDLGQPQETQYF. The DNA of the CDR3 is TGTGCCAGCAGTGATCTCGGACAGCCACAAGAGACCCAGTACTTC.

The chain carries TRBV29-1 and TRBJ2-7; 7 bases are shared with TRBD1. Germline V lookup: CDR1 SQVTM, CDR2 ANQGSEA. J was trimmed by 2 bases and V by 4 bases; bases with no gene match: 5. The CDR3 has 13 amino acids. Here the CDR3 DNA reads TGCAGCGTTGGACAGGGAAAACCCTACGAGCAGTACTTC. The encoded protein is CSVGQGKPYEQYF.

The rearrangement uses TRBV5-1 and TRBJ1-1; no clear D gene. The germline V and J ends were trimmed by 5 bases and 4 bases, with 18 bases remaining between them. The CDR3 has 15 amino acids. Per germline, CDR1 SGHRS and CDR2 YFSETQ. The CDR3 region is CASRHAEVFGTEAFF. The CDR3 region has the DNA TGCGCCAGCAGACACGCGGAGGTGTTTGGCACTGAAGCTTTCTTT.

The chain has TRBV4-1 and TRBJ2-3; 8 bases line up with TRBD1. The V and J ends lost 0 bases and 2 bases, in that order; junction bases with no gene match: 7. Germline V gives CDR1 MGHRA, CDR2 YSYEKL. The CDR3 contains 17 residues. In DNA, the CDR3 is TGCGCCAGCAGCCAAGATTCCCTGGACAGGGACACAGATACGCAGTATTTT. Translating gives CASSQDSLDRDTDTQYF.

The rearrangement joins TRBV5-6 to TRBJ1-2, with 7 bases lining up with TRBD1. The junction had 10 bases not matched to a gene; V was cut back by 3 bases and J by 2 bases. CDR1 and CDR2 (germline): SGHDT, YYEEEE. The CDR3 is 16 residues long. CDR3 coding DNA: TGTGCCAGCAGCTCACCATTACAGGGGAAGAACTATGGCTACACCTTC. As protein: CASSSPLQGKNYGYTF.

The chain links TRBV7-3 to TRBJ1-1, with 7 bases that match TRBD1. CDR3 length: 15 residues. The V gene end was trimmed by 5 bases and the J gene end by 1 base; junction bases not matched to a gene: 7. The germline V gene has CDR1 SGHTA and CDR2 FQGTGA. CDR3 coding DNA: TGTGCCAGCAGCACCCAACAGGGGTCGAACACTGAAGCTTTCTTT. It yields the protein CASSTQQGSNTEAFF.